The 21 T cell receptor beta chains below were found in one sample sequenced in a study of blood T cell repertoires in COVID-19. Method: immunoSEQ multiplex PCR; TCRdb's copy keeps in-frame clones and lacks some. The data show 25,000 to 40,000 clones, with 90% seen just once and about 1% held by the top ten. The specimen sequenced was peripheral blood. These receptors were collected from a man in his 70s with active or convalescent COVID-19.

This rearrangement joins TRBV19 to TRBJ1-1, with TRBD1 matching 9 bases. There are 14 residues in the CDR3. Germline V gene data show CDR1 as LNHDA and CDR2 as SQIVND (reference sequence). Unmatched junction bases numbered 0, after V lost 4 bases and J lost 0 bases. For the CDR3, the DNA is TGTGCCAGTAGTAGGGACAGGGTGAACACTGAAGCTTTCTTT. This gives the protein CASSRDRVNTEAFF.

CDR3 nucleotide sequence: TGTGCCAGCAGCTTAGGGGGGACACGTAGGTTCACGGGCTACACCTTC. It codes for CASSLGGTRRFTGYTF. The chain carries TRBV7-9 and TRBJ1-2; tentative D call: TRBD1 (6 bases). CDR3 size: 16 residues. Trimming removed 1 base at V and 8 bases at J, with 20 bases between. Per the germline V gene, CDR1 is SEHNR and CDR2 is FQNEAQ (reference sequence).

The chain uses TRBV5-6 and TRBJ2-7; D may be TRBD2 (5 bases). Germline CDR1 reads SGHDT; CDR2 reads YYEEEE. V was clipped by 2 bases and J by 1 base, with 7 bases between them. The CDR3 is made up of 13 amino acids. The CDR3 loop reads CASSFEGSYEQYF. The CDR3 DNA sequence: TGTGCCAGCAGCTTCGAGGGTTCCTACGAGCAGTACTTC.

The V and J genes are TRBV6-5 and TRBJ1-6; possibly TRBD1 for D (5 bases). The CDR3 extends over 11 amino acids. CDR1 is MNHEY and CDR2 is SVGAGI in the germline V gene. The V end was cut by 4 bases, the J end by 12 bases, with 7 bases between. DNA for the CDR3: TGTGCCAGCAGTTTCGGGGGACCCCTCCACTTT. The encoded protein is CASSFGGPLHF.

J is TRBJ1-5 and V is TRBV15, with D possibly being TRBD1 (5 bases). Germline CDR1 LNHNV, CDR2 YYDKDF (reference sequence). The germline V and J ends were trimmed by 0 bases and 0 bases, with 6 bases remaining between them. This CDR3 has 15 residues. The CDR3 DNA sequence: TGTGCCACCAGCAGAGATCAGGGTAGCAATCAGCCCCAGCATTTT. It translates to CATSRDQGSNQPQHF.

This CDR3 is CASSYGYTGSEQYF. The CDR3 region has the DNA TGTGCCAGCAGTTACGGTTACACCGGGTCGGAGCAGTACTTC. The genes are TRBV6-5 and TRBJ2-7, with D hard to call. The germline V and J ends were trimmed by 2 bases and 7 bases, with 15 bases remaining between them. The CDR3 covers 14 residues. In germline, CDR1 is MNHEY, CDR2 SVGAGI.

The chain has TRBV18 and TRBJ1-1, with a possible D match to TRBD1 (6 bases). The length of the CDR3 is 14 residues. The V end was cut by 3 bases, the J end by 0 bases, with 8 bases between. Germline CDR1 reads KGHSH; CDR2 reads LQKENI. The chain's CDR3 is CASSPRQVNTEAFF. The DNA for the CDR3 is TGTGCCAGCTCACCGAGACAGGTGAACACTGAAGCTTTCTTT.

This chain joins TRBV15 and TRBJ1-2, with D maybe TRBD1 (6 bases). The germline V gene encodes CDR1 LNHNV and CDR2 YYDKDF (reference sequence). The CDR3 sequence is 14 residues long. Trimming shortened V by 1 base and J by 4 bases, and 10 bases separated the two germline ends. Here the CDR3 DNA reads TGTGCCACCAGCAGAGGAGGGGGTGGCTATGGCTACACCTTC. Encoded protein: CATSRGGGGYGYTF.

The genes are TRBV4-3 and TRBJ1-6; D remains unclear. Looked up from germline, CDR1 is LGHNA and CDR2 is YSLEER. V gave up 0 bases and J gave up 7 bases, with 13 bases separating them. The CDR3 contains 16 residues. The CDR3 DNA follows: TGCGCCAGCAGCCAAGAGGCATTAAGTAGCAATTCACCCCTCCACTTT. Encoded protein: CASSQEALSSNSPLHF.

This sequence joins TRBV19 and TRBJ2-6; D remains unclear. This CDR3 comprises 20 residues. CDR1 is LNHDA and CDR2 is SQIVND in the germline V gene (reference sequence). V lost 2 bases and J lost 0, with 20 bases in between. The CDR3 here is CASSISGSSRVYSGANVLTF. Here the CDR3 DNA reads TGTGCCAGTAGTATATCCGGATCAAGCCGGGTTTACTCTGGGGCCAACGTCCTGACTTTC.

The chain carries TRBV6-5 and TRBJ2-1; D is possibly TRBD2 (5 bases). The V end was cut by 6 bases, the J end by 2 bases, with 14 bases between. Germline V gene lookup returns CDR1 MNHEY and CDR2 SVGAGI. The CDR3 has 15 amino acids. The CDR3 sequence is CASSPGSPTYNEQFF. The CDR3 nucleotides read TGTGCCAGCAGCCCGGGGAGCCCCACCTACAATGAGCAGTTCTTC.

CDR3 DNA: TGTGCCAGCCAAAGGGGTTCCGGAAACACCATATATTTT. This encodes CASQRGSGNTIYF. The chain carries TRBV7-2 and TRBJ1-3, with TRBD1 as a possible D gene (5 bases). Trimming shortened V by 8 bases and J by 4 bases, and 12 bases separated the two germline ends. This CDR3 spans 13 amino acids. The germline CDR1 and CDR2 sequences are SGHTA and FQGNSA.

This clone was observed once. The genes are TRBV30 and TRBJ1-2, with TRBD1 matching 9 bases. The V and J ends lost 1 base and 3 bases, in that order; junction bases with no gene match: 9. The CDR3 extends over 16 amino acids. Germline CDR1 and CDR2: GTSNPN and SVGIG (reference sequence). CDR3 amino acids: CAWSGVGTGFYYGYTF. DNA of the CDR3: TGTGCCTGGAGTGGGGTTGGGACAGGGTTTTACTATGGCTACACCTTC.

V gene TRBV9 combines with J gene TRBJ2-2; possibly TRBD2 for D (6 bases). V lost 2 bases and J lost 6, with 8 bases in between. There are 13 residues in the CDR3. Germline V lookup: CDR1 SGDLS, CDR2 YYNGEE. CDR3 sequence (DNA): TGTGCCAGCAGCGTGGCGGGGTCCGGGGAGCTGTTTTTT. This translates into CASSVAGSGELFF.

The genes are TRBV18 and TRBJ2-1, with a possible D match to TRBD2 (6 bases). The CDR3 extends over 14 amino acids. Between the trimmed V and J ends, which lost 4 bases and 3 bases, there was a span of 10 bases. The germline CDR1 and CDR2 sequences are KGHSH and LQKENI. The CDR3 DNA is TGTGCCAGCTCACGGGGACTGGACTACAATGAGCAGTTCTTC. Amino acid sequence: CASSRGLDYNEQFF.

This clone has more than one count but fewer than ten. The chain joins TRBV2 to TRBJ1-4; D is perhaps TRBD1 (6 bases). CDR1 is SNHLY, CDR2 FYNNEI, per germline. The CDR3 has 15 amino acids. With 2 bases removed from V and 8 bases from J, the gap between germline ends came to 15 bases. Here the CDR3 DNA reads TGTGCCAGCAGTGAATTGGCTCTCAGGGGCGAAAAACTGTTTTTT. Its protein product is CASSELALRGEKLFF.

The V gene is TRBV5-1, the J gene TRBJ1-1, with 8 bases aligning to TRBD1. The trim removed 4 bases at V and 1 base at J, leaving 6 bases unmatched. Germline V gene lookup returns CDR1 SGHRS and CDR2 YFSETQ. This CDR3 has 15 amino acids. DNA of the CDR3: TGCGCCAGCAGCGTATCCGGGACAGGGAACACTGAAGCTTTCTTT. Protein: CASSVSGTGNTEAFF.

The chain is built from TRBV4-1 and TRBJ1-1; D unclear. V lost 1 base, J lost 0 bases, and 12 bases lay in between. Germline CDR1 and CDR2: MGHRA and YSYEKL. The CDR3 consists of 16 residues. The CDR3 protein is CASSQVVTVMNTEAFF. CDR3 sequence (DNA): TGCGCCAGCAGCCAAGTAGTTACAGTCATGAACACTGAAGCTTTCTTT.

The chain joins TRBV7-9 to TRBJ2-3, with 8 bases aligning to TRBD2. Germline values: CDR1 SEHNR, CDR2 FQNEAQ (reference sequence). The CDR3 is 15 amino acids. Unmatched junction bases numbered 5, after V lost 4 bases and J lost 2 bases. CDR3 sequence (DNA): TGTGCCAGCAGCTCTGGACTAGCCCTCACAGATACGCAGTATTTT. Translated: CASSSGLALTDTQYF.

This clone was seen a handful of times. The chain's CDR3 is CASSQDFSGGNQPQHF. CDR3 nucleotides: TGCGCCAGCAGCCAAGATTTCTCAGGGGGGAATCAGCCCCAGCATTTT. The chain has TRBV4-1 and TRBJ1-5, with 7 bases aligning to TRBD1. CDR1 and CDR2 from the germline V gene are MGHRA and YSYEKL. CDR3 length equals 16 residues. Trimming at V came to 0 bases and at J to 4 bases, leaving 6 bases not matched to a gene.

The chain has TRBV19 and TRBJ1-2; D might be TRBD1 (6 bases). CDR1 is LNHDA, CDR2 SQIVND, per germline (reference sequence). The CDR3 loop spans 14 amino acids. Trimming removed 5 bases from V and 4 bases from J, with 14 bases in between. The CDR3 region has the DNA TGTGCCAGTAGTCCCCATCAGGGGCGCTATGGCTACACCTTC. Protein: CASSPHQGRYGYTF. Combining the CDR3 with reference TRBV19 and TRBJ1-2 gives the whole variable domain DGGITQSPKYLFRKEGQNVTLSCEQNLNHDAMYWYRQDPGQGLRLIYYSQIVNDFQKGDIAEGYSVSREKKESFPLTVTSAQKNPTAFYLCASSPHQGRYGYTFGSGTRLTVV.